The TCR beta chain under discussion was sequenced for a study of response to subunit inactivated influenza vaccine. TCRdb used MiXCR to reprocess the RT-PCR reads, holding one entry per CDR3 protein. The profile covers hundreds of thousands of distinct CDR3 sequences, with around 14% appearing a single time and around a tenth taken by the ten largest. This clonotype occurred a few times. Antigen: not known. The CDR3 length is 14 residues. Germline V gene data show CDR1 as MNHEY and CDR2 as SVGEGT. Trimming stripped 0 bases from V and 8 bases from J, with 13 bases between. Study-level findings and limits: With each seasonal influenza vaccination, the authors suggested, few new T cells are recruited.

This receptor was obtained from a man aged 50-59 years who received an inactivated influenza vaccine. The starting material was PBMCs from blood, obtained roughly 13 days after vaccination. The chain employs TRBV6-2 or TRBV6-3 and TRBJ1-2; possibly TRBD1 for D (5 bases). CDR3 DNA sequence: TGTGCCAGCAGTTACTCGGGGCCAGCCTTAGGCTACACCTTC. Translation gives CASSYSGPALGYTF.